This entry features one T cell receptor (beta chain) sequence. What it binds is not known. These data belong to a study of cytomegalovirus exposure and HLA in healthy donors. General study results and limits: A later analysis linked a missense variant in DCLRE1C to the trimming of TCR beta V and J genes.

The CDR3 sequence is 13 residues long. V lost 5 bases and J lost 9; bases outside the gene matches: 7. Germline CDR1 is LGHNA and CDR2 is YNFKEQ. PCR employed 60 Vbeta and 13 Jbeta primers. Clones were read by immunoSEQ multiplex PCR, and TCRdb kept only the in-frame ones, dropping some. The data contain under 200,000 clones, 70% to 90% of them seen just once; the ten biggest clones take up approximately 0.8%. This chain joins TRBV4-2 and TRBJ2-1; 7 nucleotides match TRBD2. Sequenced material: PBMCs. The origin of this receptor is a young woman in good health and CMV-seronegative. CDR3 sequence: CASSEGLDLEQFF. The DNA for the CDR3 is TGTGCCAGCAGCGAAGGACTAGATCTTGAGCAGTTCTTC.